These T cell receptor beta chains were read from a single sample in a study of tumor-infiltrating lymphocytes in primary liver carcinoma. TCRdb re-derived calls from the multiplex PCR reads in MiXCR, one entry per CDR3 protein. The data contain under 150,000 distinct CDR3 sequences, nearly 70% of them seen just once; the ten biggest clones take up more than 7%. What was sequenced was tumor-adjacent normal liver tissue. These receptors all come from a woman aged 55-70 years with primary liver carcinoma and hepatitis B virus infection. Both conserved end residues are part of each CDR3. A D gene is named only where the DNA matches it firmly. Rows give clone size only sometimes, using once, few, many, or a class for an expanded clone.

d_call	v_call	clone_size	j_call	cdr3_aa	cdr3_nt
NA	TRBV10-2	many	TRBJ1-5	CASSESLPERGQPQHF	TGCGCCAGCAGTGAGTCGTTGCCCGAACGGGGTCAGCCCCAGCATTTT
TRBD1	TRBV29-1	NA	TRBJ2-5	CSVGGTGAWETHFF	TGCAGCGTTGGCGGGACAGGGGCTTGGGAGACCCACTTCTTC
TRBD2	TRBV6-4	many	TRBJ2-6	CASSAGTSSGANVLTF	TGTGCCAGCAGCGCCGGGACTAGCTCTGGGGCCAACGTCCTGACTTTC
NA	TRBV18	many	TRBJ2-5	CASSPRETQYF	TGTGCCAGCAGCCCCCGAGAGACCCAGTACTTC
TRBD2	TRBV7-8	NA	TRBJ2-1	CASSLVGTSGSIEQFF	TGTGCCAGCAGCTTAGTTGGGACTAGCGGGAGTATTGAGCAGTTCTTT
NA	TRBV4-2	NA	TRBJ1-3	CASSQIRQTSGNTIYF	TGTGCCAGCAGCCAAATCAGACAGACATCTGGAAACACCATATATTTT
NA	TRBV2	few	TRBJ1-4	CASRAATTLDEKLFF	TGTGCCAGCAGGGCCGCCACCACACTTGATGAAAAACTGTTTTTT
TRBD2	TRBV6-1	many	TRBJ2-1	CASSEPPPGLVVREQFF	TGTGCCAGCAGTGAACCACCTCCGGGACTAGTAGTGCGTGAGCAGTTCTTC
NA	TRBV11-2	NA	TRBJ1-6	CASSSSQGLNSPIHF	TGTGCCAGCAGCTCGTCGCAGGGGCTTAACTCGCCCATCCACTTT
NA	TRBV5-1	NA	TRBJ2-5	CASSFLLPGTVETQYF	TGCGCCAGCAGCTTCCTCCTACCCGGGACGGTCGAGACCCAGTACTTC
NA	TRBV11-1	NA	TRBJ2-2	CASSHTTNSGKLFF	TGTGCCAGCAGCCATACTACGAACTCCGGGAAGTTGTTTTTT
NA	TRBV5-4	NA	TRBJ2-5	CARRSHTGSGGTQYF	TGTGCCAGGAGAAGCCACACAGGGTCTGGTGGGACCCAGTACTTC
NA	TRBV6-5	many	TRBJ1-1	CASSYNANTEAFF	TGTGCCAGCAGTTACAACGCGAACACTGAAGCTTTCTTT